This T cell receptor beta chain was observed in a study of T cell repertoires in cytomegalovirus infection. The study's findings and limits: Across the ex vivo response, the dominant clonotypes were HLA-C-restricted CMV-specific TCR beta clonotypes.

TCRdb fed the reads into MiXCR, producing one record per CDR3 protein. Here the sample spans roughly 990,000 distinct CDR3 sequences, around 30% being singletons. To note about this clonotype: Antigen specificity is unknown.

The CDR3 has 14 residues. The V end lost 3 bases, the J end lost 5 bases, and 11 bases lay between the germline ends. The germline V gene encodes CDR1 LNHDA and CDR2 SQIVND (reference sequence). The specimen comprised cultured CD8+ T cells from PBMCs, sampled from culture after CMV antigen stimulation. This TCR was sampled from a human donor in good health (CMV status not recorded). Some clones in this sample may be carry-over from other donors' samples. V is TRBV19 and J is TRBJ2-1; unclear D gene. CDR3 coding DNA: TGTGCCAGTAGTATTGGCTATATGAACAATGAGCAGTTCTTC. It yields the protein CASSIGYMNNEQFF.